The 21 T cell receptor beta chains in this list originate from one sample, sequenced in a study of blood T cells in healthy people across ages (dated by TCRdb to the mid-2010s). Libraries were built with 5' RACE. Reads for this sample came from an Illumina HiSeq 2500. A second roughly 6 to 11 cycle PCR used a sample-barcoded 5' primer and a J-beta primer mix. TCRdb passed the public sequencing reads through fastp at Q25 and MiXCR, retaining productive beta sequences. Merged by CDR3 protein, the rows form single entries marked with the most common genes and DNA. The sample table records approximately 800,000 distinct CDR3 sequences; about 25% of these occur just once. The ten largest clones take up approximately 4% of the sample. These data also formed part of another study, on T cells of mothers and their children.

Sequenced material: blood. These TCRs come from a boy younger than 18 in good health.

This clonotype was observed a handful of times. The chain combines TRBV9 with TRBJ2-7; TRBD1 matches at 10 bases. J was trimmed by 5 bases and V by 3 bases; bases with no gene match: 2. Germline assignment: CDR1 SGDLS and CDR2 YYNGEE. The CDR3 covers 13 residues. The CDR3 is CASSDGQGDEQYF. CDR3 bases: TGTGCCAGCAGCGACGGACAGGGGGACGAGCAGTACTTC.

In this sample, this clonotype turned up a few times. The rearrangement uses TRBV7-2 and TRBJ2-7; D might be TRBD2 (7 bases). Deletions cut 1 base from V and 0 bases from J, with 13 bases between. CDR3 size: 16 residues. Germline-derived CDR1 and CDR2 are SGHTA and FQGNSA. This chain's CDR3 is CASSLERGAISYEQYF. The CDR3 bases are TGTGCCAGCAGCTTAGAACGGGGGGCGATCTCCTACGAGCAGTACTTC. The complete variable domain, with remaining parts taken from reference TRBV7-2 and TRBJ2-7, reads GAGVSQSPSNKVTEKGKDVELRCDPISGHTALYWYRQSLGQGLEFLIYFQGNSAPDKSGLPSDRFSAERTGGSVSTLTIQRTQQEDSAVYLCASSLERGAISYEQYFGPGTRLTVT.

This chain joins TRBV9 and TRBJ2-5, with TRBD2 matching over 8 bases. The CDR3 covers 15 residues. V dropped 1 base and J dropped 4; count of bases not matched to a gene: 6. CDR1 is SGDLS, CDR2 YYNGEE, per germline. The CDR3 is CASSVQGLEGETQYF. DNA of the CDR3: TGTGCCAGCAGCGTACAGGGACTAGAGGGAGAGACCCAGTACTTC.

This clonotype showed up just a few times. The CDR3 spells CASSLGQVDEQFF. The CDR3 nucleotides read TGTGCCAGCAGCTTAGGCCAGGTCGATGAGCAGTTCTTC. J is TRBJ2-5 and V is TRBV7-9, with D uncertain. The J call is in doubt because the DNA end fits TRBJ2-1 better. This CDR3 is built from 13 residues. CDR1 and CDR2 (germline): SEHNR, FQNEAQ (reference sequence).

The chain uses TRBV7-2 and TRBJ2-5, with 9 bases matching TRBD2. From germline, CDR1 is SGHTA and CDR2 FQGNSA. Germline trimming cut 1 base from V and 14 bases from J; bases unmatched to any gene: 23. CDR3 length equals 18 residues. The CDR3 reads CASSLGISGGPAGTSAYF. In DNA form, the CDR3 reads TGTGCCAGCAGCTTAGGGATCAGCGGGGGGCCTGCCGGCACCAGTGCCTACTTC.

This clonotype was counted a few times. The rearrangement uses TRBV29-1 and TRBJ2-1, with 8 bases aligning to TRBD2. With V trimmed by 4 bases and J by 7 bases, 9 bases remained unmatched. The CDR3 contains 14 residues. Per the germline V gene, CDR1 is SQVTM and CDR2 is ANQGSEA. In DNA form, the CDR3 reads TGCAGCGTTGTGCGGGGGGCGGGAGAGAATGAGCAGTTCTTC. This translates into CSVVRGAGENEQFF.

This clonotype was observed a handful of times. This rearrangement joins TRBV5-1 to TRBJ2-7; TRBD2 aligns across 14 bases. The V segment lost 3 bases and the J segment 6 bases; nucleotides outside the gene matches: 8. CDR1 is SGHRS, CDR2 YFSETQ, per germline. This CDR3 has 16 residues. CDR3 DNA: TGCGCCAGCAGCTGGACGACTAGCGGGAGGGCCTCCGAGCAGTACTTC. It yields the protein CASSWTTSGRASEQYF. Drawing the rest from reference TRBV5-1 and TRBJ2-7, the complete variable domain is KAGVTQTPRYLIKTRGQQVTLSCSPISGHRSVSWYQQTPGQGLQFLFEYFSETQRNKGNFPGRFSGRQFSNSRSEMNVSTLELGDSALYLCASSWTTSGRASEQYFGPGTRLTVT.

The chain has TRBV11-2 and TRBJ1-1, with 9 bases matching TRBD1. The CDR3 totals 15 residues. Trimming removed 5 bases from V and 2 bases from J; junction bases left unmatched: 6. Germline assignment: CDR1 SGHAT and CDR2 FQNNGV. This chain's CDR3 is CASSPDRGFNTEAFF. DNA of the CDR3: TGTGCCAGCAGCCCCGACAGGGGGTTTAACACTGAAGCTTTCTTT.

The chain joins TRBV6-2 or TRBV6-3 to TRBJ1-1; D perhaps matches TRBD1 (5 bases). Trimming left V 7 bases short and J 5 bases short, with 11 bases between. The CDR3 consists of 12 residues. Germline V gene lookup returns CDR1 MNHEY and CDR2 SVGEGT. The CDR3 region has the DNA TGTGCCAGCACCCGAGGGGAGACTGAAGCTTTCTTT. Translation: CASTRGETEAFF.

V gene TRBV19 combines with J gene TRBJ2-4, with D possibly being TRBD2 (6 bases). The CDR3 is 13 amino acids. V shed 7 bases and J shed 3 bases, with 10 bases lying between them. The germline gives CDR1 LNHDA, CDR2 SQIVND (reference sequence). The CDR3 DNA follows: TGTGCCAGTACGTGGAGGGACAAAAACATTCAGTACTTC. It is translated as CASTWRDKNIQYF.

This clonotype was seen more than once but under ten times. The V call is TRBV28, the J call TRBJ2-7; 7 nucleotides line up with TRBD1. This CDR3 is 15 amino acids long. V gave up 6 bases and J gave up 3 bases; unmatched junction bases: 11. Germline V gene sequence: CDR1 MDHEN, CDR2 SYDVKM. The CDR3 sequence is CASSLGQAGLYEQYF. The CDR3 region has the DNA TGTGCCAGCAGCCTCGGACAGGCTGGACTCTACGAGCAGTACTTC.

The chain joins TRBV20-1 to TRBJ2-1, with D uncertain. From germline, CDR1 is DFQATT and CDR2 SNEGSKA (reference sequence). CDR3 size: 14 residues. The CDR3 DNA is TGCAGCATACCGGAGCTCAGCTCCTACAATGAGCAGTTCTTC. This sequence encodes CSIPELSSYNEQFF.

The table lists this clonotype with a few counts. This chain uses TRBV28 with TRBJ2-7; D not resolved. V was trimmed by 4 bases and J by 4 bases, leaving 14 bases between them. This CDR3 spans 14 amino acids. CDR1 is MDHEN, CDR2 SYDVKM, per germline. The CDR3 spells CASSSGPSLYEQYF. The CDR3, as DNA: TGTGCCAGCAGTTCCGGGCCCTCCTTATACGAGCAGTACTTC.

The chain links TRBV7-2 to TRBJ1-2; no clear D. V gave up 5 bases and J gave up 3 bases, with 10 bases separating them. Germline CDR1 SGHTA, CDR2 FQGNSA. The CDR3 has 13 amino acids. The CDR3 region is CASSLSQDYGYTF. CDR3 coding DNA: TGTGCCAGCAGCCTAAGCCAGGACTATGGCTACACCTTC.

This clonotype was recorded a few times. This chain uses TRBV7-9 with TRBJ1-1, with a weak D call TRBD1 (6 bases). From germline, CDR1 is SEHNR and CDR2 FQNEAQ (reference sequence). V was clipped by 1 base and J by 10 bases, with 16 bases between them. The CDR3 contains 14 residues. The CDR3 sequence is CASSLGGAGDTAFF. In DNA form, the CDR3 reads TGTGCCAGCAGCTTAGGAGGGGCAGGGGATACAGCTTTCTTT.

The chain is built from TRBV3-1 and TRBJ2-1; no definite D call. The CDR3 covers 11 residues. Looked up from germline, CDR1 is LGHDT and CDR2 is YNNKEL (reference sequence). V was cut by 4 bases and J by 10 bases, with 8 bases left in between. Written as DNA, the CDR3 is TGTGCCAGCAGCCTGGACGGGGAGCAGTTCTTC. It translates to CASSLDGEQFF.

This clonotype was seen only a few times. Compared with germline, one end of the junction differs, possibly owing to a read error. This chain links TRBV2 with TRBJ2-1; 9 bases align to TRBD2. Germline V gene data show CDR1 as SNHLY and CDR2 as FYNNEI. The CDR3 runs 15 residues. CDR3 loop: CASRRIAGAYNEQSF. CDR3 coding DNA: TGTGCCAGCAGACGAATAGCGGGGGCCTACAATGAGCAGTCCTTC.

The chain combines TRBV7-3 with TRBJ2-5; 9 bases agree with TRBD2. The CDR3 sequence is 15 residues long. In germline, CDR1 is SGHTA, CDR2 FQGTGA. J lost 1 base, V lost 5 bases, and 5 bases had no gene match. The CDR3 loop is CASSPGTSPQETQYF. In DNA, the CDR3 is TGTGCCAGCAGCCCCGGGACTAGCCCCCAAGAGACCCAGTACTTC.

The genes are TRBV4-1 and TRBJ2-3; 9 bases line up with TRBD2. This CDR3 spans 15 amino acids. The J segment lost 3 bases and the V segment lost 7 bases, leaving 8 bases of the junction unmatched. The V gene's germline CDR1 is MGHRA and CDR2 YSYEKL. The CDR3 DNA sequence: TGCGCCAGCACGAAAGGTGCGGGAGGGACAGATACGCAGTATTTT. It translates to CASTKGAGGTDTQYF.

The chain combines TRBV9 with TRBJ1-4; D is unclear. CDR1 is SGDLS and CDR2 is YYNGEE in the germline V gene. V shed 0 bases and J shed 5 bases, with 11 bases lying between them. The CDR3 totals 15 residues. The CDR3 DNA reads TGTGCCAGCAGCGTAGCAGCCGGGAAGAATGAAAAACTGTTTTTT. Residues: CASSVAAGKNEKLFF.

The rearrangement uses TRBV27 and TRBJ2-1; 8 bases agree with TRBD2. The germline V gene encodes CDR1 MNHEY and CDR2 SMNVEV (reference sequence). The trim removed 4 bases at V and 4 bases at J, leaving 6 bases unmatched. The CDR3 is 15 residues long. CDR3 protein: CASSYGGASYNEQFF. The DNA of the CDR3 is TGTGCCAGCAGTTACGGGGGGGCTTCGTACAATGAGCAGTTCTTC.